These T cell receptor beta chains were read from a single sample in a study of neurological immune-mediated disorders. MiXCR was run by TCRdb on the 5' RACE reads, yielding one entry per CDR3 protein. The sample holds roughly 20,000 distinct CDR3 sequences; around a sixth are singletons and the top ten take around 7%. The sample comprised CD8+ T cells from blood. The source is a woman aged 18-29 years with multiple sclerosis. CDR3s include the opening cysteine and the closing phenylalanine or tryptophan. D genes are given only for firm matches. Expanded clones get a size class; other rows say once, few or many, or leave the size out.

D gene: .
V gene: TRBV11-2
CDR3 length: 11
clone size: many
J gene: TRBJ1-3
CDR3 protein: CASSYGDTIYF
CDR3 DNA: TGTGCCAGCAGCTACGGGGACACCATATATTTT

D gene: .
V gene: TRBV29-1
CDR3 length: 14
clone size: .
J gene: TRBJ1-1
CDR3 protein: CSVGGSARNTEAFF
CDR3 DNA: TGCAGCGTTGGCGGCTCAGCAAGGAACACTGAAGCTTTCTTT

D gene: .
V gene: TRBV27
CDR3 length: 14
clone size: many
J gene: TRBJ1-6
CDR3 protein: CASSFLGDRSPLHF
CDR3 DNA: TGTGCCAGCAGTTTTCTGGGGGATAGATCACCCCTCCACTTT

D gene: TRBD2
V gene: TRBV11-2
CDR3 length: 18
clone size: many
J gene: TRBJ2-1
CDR3 protein: CASTQGLAEWSSYNEQFF
CDR3 DNA: TGTGCCAGCACCCAAGGACTAGCGGAGTGGAGCTCCTACAATGAGCAGTTCTTC

D gene: TRBD1
V gene: TRBV7-6
CDR3 length: 14
clone size: many
J gene: TRBJ2-1
CDR3 protein: CASSNTGAYNEQFF
CDR3 DNA: TGTGCCAGCAGCAATACAGGGGCCTACAATGAGCAGTTCTTC

D gene: .
V gene: TRBV27
CDR3 length: 16
clone size: many
J gene: TRBJ2-3
CDR3 protein: CASSLSMEGVTDTQYF
CDR3 DNA: TGTGCCAGCAGTTTATCGATGGAAGGGGTCACAGATACGCAGTATTTT

D gene: .
V gene: TRBV7-8
CDR3 length: 19
clone size: .
J gene: TRBJ2-1
CDR3 protein: CASSLARVWSRSSYNEQFF
CDR3 DNA: TGTGCCAGCAGCTTAGCGAGGGTGTGGTCTAGGTCGTCCTACAATGAGCAGTTCTTC

D gene: TRBD1
V gene: TRBV20-1
CDR3 length: 14
clone size: medium-sized
J gene: TRBJ1-2
CDR3 protein: CSAPQGGNADGYTF
CDR3 DNA: TGCAGTGCCCCACAGGGGGGTAACGCTGATGGCTACACCTTC

D gene: TRBD1
V gene: TRBV27
CDR3 length: 13
clone size: .
J gene: TRBJ1-1
CDR3 protein: CASSPTGGREAFF
CDR3 DNA: TGTGCCAGCAGTCCCACAGGGGGCCGCGAAGCTTTCTTT

D gene: TRBD1
V gene: TRBV7-7
CDR3 length: 14
clone size: many
J gene: TRBJ2-1
CDR3 protein: CASSSSDREDEQFF
CDR3 DNA: TGTGCTAGCAGCTCCTCGGACAGGGAAGATGAGCAGTTCTTC

D gene: .
V gene: TRBV24-1
CDR3 length: 14
clone size: medium-sized
J gene: TRBJ1-1
CDR3 protein: CATSDPSSDRRAFF
CDR3 DNA: TGTGCCACCAGTGATCCCTCTTCTGACAGGAGAGCTTTCTTT

D gene: .
V gene: TRBV15
CDR3 length: 16
clone size: medium-sized
J gene: TRBJ2-6
CDR3 protein: CATSRDRGSGANVLTF
CDR3 DNA: TGTGCCACCAGCAGAGATCGGGGCTCTGGGGCCAACGTCCTGACTTTC

D gene: .
V gene: TRBV24-1
CDR3 length: 14
clone size: many
J gene: TRBJ1-5
CDR3 protein: CATSIWGFCQPQHF
CDR3 DNA: TGTGCCACCAGTATATGGGGTTTTTGTCAGCCCCAGCATTTT

D gene: .
V gene: TRBV5-1
CDR3 length: 18
clone size: many
J gene: TRBJ1-3
CDR3 protein: CASSLRGIPGAPGNTIYF
CDR3 DNA: TGCGCCAGCAGCTTGCGGGGAATCCCTGGGGCTCCTGGAAACACCATATATTTT

D gene: .
V gene: TRBV12-3/TRBV12-4
CDR3 length: 14
clone size: many
J gene: TRBJ2-5
CDR3 protein: CASSLVVGLETQYF
CDR3 DNA: TGTGCCAGCAGTTTAGTGGTAGGGCTGGAGACCCAGTACTTC

D gene: .
V gene: TRBV5-1
CDR3 length: 16
clone size: medium-sized
J gene: TRBJ1-2
CDR3 protein: CASSLVAADYSYGYTF
CDR3 DNA: TGCGCCAGCAGCTTGGTCGCGGCAGATTATAGTTATGGCTACACCTTC

D gene: TRBD2
V gene: TRBV11-2
CDR3 length: 12
clone size: many
J gene: TRBJ2-1
CDR3 protein: CASSLVGLNLFF
CDR3 DNA: TGTGCCAGCAGCTTAGTGGGACTAAATTTGTTCTTC

D gene: .
V gene: TRBV6-2/TRBV6-3
CDR3 length: 12
clone size: many
J gene: TRBJ2-3
CDR3 protein: CASSYKDGTQYF
CDR3 DNA: TGTGCCAGCAGTTACAAGGACGGTACGCAGTATTTT

D gene: TRBD2
V gene: TRBV6-2/TRBV6-3
CDR3 length: 16
clone size: many
J gene: TRBJ2-1
CDR3 protein: CASSYGGRALYNEQFF
CDR3 DNA: TGTGCCAGCAGTTACGGAGGGAGGGCCCTCTACAATGAGCAGTTCTTC

D gene: .
V gene: TRBV5-1
CDR3 length: 19
clone size: many
J gene: TRBJ2-1
CDR3 protein: CASSLTWSLRLGSYNEQFF
CDR3 DNA: TGCGCCAGCAGCTTAACCTGGTCCTTAAGACTCGGCTCCTACAATGAGCAGTTCTTC

D gene: TRBD1
V gene: TRBV20-1
CDR3 length: 12
clone size: medium-sized
J gene: TRBJ1-1
CDR3 protein: CSARTGDTEAFF
CDR3 DNA: TGCAGTGCTAGAACAGGGGACACTGAAGCTTTCTTT

D gene: .
V gene: TRBV9
CDR3 length: 15
clone size: many
J gene: TRBJ2-2
CDR3 protein: CASSVGGGLTGELFF
CDR3 DNA: TGTGCCAGCAGCGTAGGCGGGGGCCTGACCGGGGAGCTGTTTTTT

D gene: TRBD2
V gene: TRBV4-1
CDR3 length: 14
clone size: .
J gene: TRBJ2-7
CDR3 protein: CASSHVAGVYEQYF
CDR3 DNA: TGCGCCAGCAGCCACGTGGCGGGGGTCTACGAGCAGTACTTC

D gene: TRBD2
V gene: TRBV25-1
CDR3 length: 15
clone size: medium-sized
J gene: TRBJ2-2
CDR3 protein: CASSELAGDTGELFF
CDR3 DNA: TGTGCCAGCAGTGAACTAGCGGGAGACACCGGGGAGCTGTTTTTT

D gene: TRBD2
V gene: TRBV5-5
CDR3 length: 16
clone size: many
J gene: TRBJ2-2
CDR3 protein: CASSVTSAENTGELFF
CDR3 DNA: TGTGCCAGCAGCGTAACTAGCGCCGAAAACACCGGGGAGCTGTTTTTT

D gene: TRBD1
V gene: TRBV15
CDR3 length: 12
clone size: .
J gene: TRBJ2-1
CDR3 protein: CATWDREDEQFF
CDR3 DNA: TGTGCCACCTGGGACAGGGAGGATGAGCAGTTCTTC

D gene: .
V gene: TRBV9
CDR3 length: 15
clone size: many
J gene: TRBJ2-5
CDR3 protein: CASSAGESRENAEYF
CDR3 DNA: TGTGCCAGCAGCGCTGGGGAATCGAGGGAAAACGCTGAGTACTTC

D gene: .
V gene: TRBV7-2
CDR3 length: 15
clone size: many
J gene: TRBJ2-1
CDR3 protein: CASSLTGEPYNEQFF
CDR3 DNA: TGTGCCAGCAGCCTAACGGGGGAGCCATACAATGAGCAGTTCTTC

D gene: TRBD1
V gene: TRBV6-6
CDR3 length: 14
clone size: many
J gene: TRBJ1-1
CDR3 protein: CASSPDRANTEAFF
CDR3 DNA: TGTGCCAGCAGCCCGGACAGGGCCAACACTGAAGCTTTCTTT

D gene: TRBD2
V gene: TRBV3-1
CDR3 length: 18
clone size: many
J gene: TRBJ2-7
CDR3 protein: CASSQVGGRPPGSYEQYF
CDR3 DNA: TGTGCCAGCAGCCAAGTGGGGGGGAGGCCTCCTGGATCCTACGAGCAGTACTTC

D gene: .
V gene: TRBV12-3/TRBV12-4
CDR3 length: 15
clone size: many
J gene: TRBJ2-2
CDR3 protein: CASSPQVTGTGELFF
CDR3 DNA: TGTGCCAGCAGTCCACAGGTCACGGGAACCGGGGAGCTGTTTTTT

D gene: .
V gene: TRBV20-1
CDR3 length: 10
clone size: many
J gene: TRBJ2-7
CDR3 protein: CSAGRNEQYF
CDR3 DNA: TGCAGTGCTGGACGGAACGAGCAGTACTTC

D gene: .
V gene: TRBV20-1
CDR3 length: 12
clone size: many
J gene: TRBJ2-1
CDR3 protein: CSVRGVLVEQFF
CDR3 DNA: TGCAGTGTTAGAGGGGTTCTAGTTGAGCAGTTCTTC

D gene: .
V gene: TRBV11-2
CDR3 length: 14
clone size: many
J gene: TRBJ2-5
CDR3 protein: CASSPRQDQETQYF
CDR3 DNA: TGTGCCAGCAGCCCCCGACAGGACCAAGAGACCCAGTACTTC

D gene: .
V gene: TRBV19
CDR3 length: 16
clone size: .
J gene: TRBJ2-1
CDR3 protein: CASSYGTMSFLNEQFF
CDR3 DNA: TGTGCCAGTAGCTACGGGACCATGTCCTTCTTAAATGAGCAGTTCTTC

D gene: .
V gene: TRBV11-2
CDR3 length: 14
clone size: once
J gene: TRBJ2-5
CDR3 protein: CASSLWDPQETQYF
CDR3 DNA: TGTGCCAGCAGCCTGTGGGATCCCCAAGAGACCCAGTACTTC

D gene: .
V gene: TRBV20-1
CDR3 length: 13
clone size: .
J gene: TRBJ1-1
CDR3 protein: CSASGGMNTEAFF
CDR3 DNA: TGCAGTGCTAGTGGGGGAATGAACACTGAAGCTTTCTTT

D gene: .
V gene: TRBV3-1
CDR3 length: 16
clone size: medium-sized
J gene: TRBJ1-1
CDR3 protein: CASSQGMKGKDTEAFF
CDR3 DNA: TGTGCCAGCAGCCAAGGAATGAAGGGGAAGGACACTGAAGCTTTCTTT

D gene: TRBD1
V gene: TRBV30
CDR3 length: 15
clone size: few
J gene: TRBJ2-1
CDR3 protein: CAWTTTGVPYNEQFF
CDR3 DNA: TGTGCCTGGACCACGACAGGGGTCCCCTACAATGAGCAGTTCTTC

D gene: .
V gene: TRBV4-3
CDR3 length: 15
clone size: many
J gene: TRBJ2-1
CDR3 protein: CASSQEVSSKDEQFF
CDR3 DNA: TGCGCCAGCAGCCAAGAGGTATCTAGCAAGGATGAGCAGTTCTTC

D gene: TRBD1
V gene: TRBV24-1
CDR3 length: 16
clone size: .
J gene: TRBJ2-1
CDR3 protein: CATSDFEQGESSEQFF
CDR3 DNA: TGTGCCACCAGTGATTTTGAACAGGGGGAGTCAAGTGAGCAGTTCTTC

D gene: TRBD1
V gene: TRBV4-3
CDR3 length: 17
clone size: .
J gene: TRBJ2-1
CDR3 protein: CASSQDVGTGSYNEQFF
CDR3 DNA: TGCGCCAGCAGCCAAGATGTCGGGACAGGGTCCTACAATGAGCAGTTCTTC

D gene: TRBD1
V gene: TRBV5-6
CDR3 length: 15
clone size: many
J gene: TRBJ2-5
CDR3 protein: CASRWTGGSGETQYF
CDR3 DNA: TGTGCCAGCAGGTGGACAGGGGGCAGCGGAGAGACCCAGTACTTC

D gene: .
V gene: TRBV27
CDR3 length: 16
clone size: many
J gene: TRBJ2-3
CDR3 protein: CASSLGGFPLADTQYF
CDR3 DNA: TGTGCCAGCAGTTTAGGAGGGTTTCCCCTTGCAGATACGCAGTATTTT